The 24 T cell receptor beta chains listed next were all sequenced from one sample in a study of neoadjuvant anti-PD-1 for oral cavity cancer. TCRdb's copy holds only in-frame clones and misses some; the assay was immunoSEQ multiplex PCR. The table lists about 9,100 clones, roughly 60% of them singletons. The time point was: after neoadjuvant nivolumab, at surgical resection. The source was PBMCs, collected after nivolumab (anti-PD-1) treatment. The receptors come from a person aged 35 to 85 with oral cavity squamous cell carcinoma.

The J gene is TRBJ2-5, the V gene TRBV5-1, with 8 bases that match TRBD1. J was trimmed by 1 base and V by 5 bases; bases with no gene match: 7. CDR1 is SGHRS and CDR2 is YFSETQ in the germline V gene. The CDR3 runs to 15 residues. The CDR3 spells CASSSDRGPQETQYF. The CDR3 DNA reads as TGCGCCAGCAGTTCCGACAGGGGCCCCCAAGAGACCCAGTACTTC.

V usage is TRBV6-5 and J usage is TRBJ2-7, with D possibly TRBD2 on 5 matching bases. The germline gives CDR1 MNHEY, CDR2 SVGAGI. Deletions cut 6 bases from V and 3 bases from J, with 18 bases between. This CDR3 is built from 15 residues. The CDR3 nucleotides are TGTGCCAGCAGAGAGGGCGCGGTAGACAACTACGAGCAGTACTTC. Translation gives CASREGAVDNYEQYF.

The V and J genes are TRBV5-1 and TRBJ2-5; D tentatively fits TRBD1 or TRBD2 (6 bases each). The CDR3 covers 13 residues. V dropped 3 bases and J dropped 5 bases, with 11 bases sitting between them. Germline loops: CDR1 SGHRS, CDR2 YFSETQ. The CDR3, as DNA: TGCGCCAGCAGCTATTCCGGGGGCGAGACCCAGTACTTC. Its protein is CASSYSGGETQYF.

The DNA for the CDR3 is TGTGCCAGCAGATCCTCAGGGGTTAGTCAGCCCCAGCATTTT. Its translation: CASRSSGVSQPQHF. The V gene is TRBV6-6, the J gene TRBJ1-5, with D possibly matching TRBD1 (6 bases). The CDR3 length is 14 residues. CDR1 is MNHNY and CDR2 is SVGAGI in the germline V gene (reference sequence). V was pared by 6 bases and J by 6 bases, with 15 bases between.

This clone was seen only a few times. This chain joins TRBV4-1 and TRBJ2-2; tentative D call: TRBD2 (6 bases). Per the germline V gene, CDR1 is MGHRA and CDR2 is YSYEKL. The CDR3 runs to 17 residues. V was trimmed by 4 bases and J by 2 bases, leaving 17 bases between them. CDR3 sequence reads: CASSRMVAGGNTGELFF. DNA for the CDR3: TGCGCCAGCAGCCGGATGGTGGCCGGGGGAAACACCGGGGAGCTGTTTTTT.

The chain combines TRBV27 with TRBJ1-1; D is undetermined. V was clipped by 6 bases and J by 1 base, with 12 bases between them. The CDR3 sequence is 14 residues long. Germline assignment: CDR1 MNHEY and CDR2 SMNVEV (reference sequence). The CDR3 bases are TGTGCCAGCAGCTTAACTCCTTGGAACACTGAAGCTTTCTTT. It encodes CASSLTPWNTEAFF.

The CDR3 sequence: CASSGQGGNNGYTF. The CDR3 coding sequence is TGTGCCAGCAGCGGACAGGGAGGGAATAATGGCTACACCTTC. The chain links TRBV27 to TRBJ1-2; 8 bases agree with TRBD1. The ends lost 6 bases at V and 6 bases at J; junction bases unmatched: 9. The CDR3 has 14 residues. Germline V gives CDR1 MNHEY, CDR2 SMNVEV (reference sequence).

The chain combines TRBV9 with TRBJ2-5, with TRBD2 matching 16 bases. Germline lookup yields CDR1 SGDLS and CDR2 YYNGEE. The V segment lost 3 bases and the J segment 4 bases; nucleotides outside the gene matches: 9. The CDR3 is 18 amino acids. The CDR3 DNA reads TGTGCCAGCAGCGCTGGGACTAGCGGGAGGGCCGCTCCAGAGACCCAGTACTTC. Translation: CASSAGTSGRAAPETQYF.

The J gene is TRBJ2-7, the V gene TRBV14; tentatively, D is TRBD2 (5 bases). This CDR3 is built from 15 residues. Germline lookup yields CDR1 SGHDN and CDR2 FVKESK. V was clipped by 0 bases and J by 2 bases, with 11 bases between them. The CDR3 sequence is CASSQEAGLPYEQYF. CDR3 coding DNA: TGTGCCAGCAGCCAAGAAGCCGGACTCCCCTACGAGCAGTACTTC.

The chain is built from TRBV5-4 and TRBJ2-3, with D perhaps assigned TRBD1 or TRBD2 (5 bases each). Germline V gene lookup returns CDR1 SGHNT and CDR2 YYREEE (reference sequence). The ends were cut back, 1 base at V and 6 bases at J, with 18 bases in the middle. This CDR3 comprises 16 residues. DNA of the CDR3: TGTGCCAGCAGCTTGCAACGGGGCGGTCTCGGGGATACGCAGTATTTT. This sequence encodes CASSLQRGGLGDTQYF.

The chain has TRBV28 and TRBJ1-5; D might be TRBD1 (5 bases). Between the trimmed V and J ends, which lost 6 bases and 4 bases, there was a span of 16 bases. The CDR3 has 15 amino acids. Per the germline V gene, CDR1 is MDHEN and CDR2 is SYDVKM. The CDR3 here is CASSQPGRPNQPQHF. In nucleotides, the CDR3 is TGTGCCAGCAGCCAACCGGGACGGCCGAATCAGCCCCAGCATTTT.

This clone is medium-sized. The chain uses TRBV28 and TRBJ1-6; 11 bases are a match to TRBD1. The CDR3 has 15 amino acids. Germline values: CDR1 MDHEN, CDR2 SYDVKM. Trimming at V came to 1 base and at J to 9 bases, leaving 2 bases not matched to a gene. CDR3 loop: CASSLFGQGASPLHF. The CDR3 DNA is TGTGCCAGCAGTTTATTCGGACAGGGGGCTTCACCCCTCCACTTT.

This clone was found a few times. This chain links TRBV28 with TRBJ2-5; TRBD2 matches at 15 bases. The CDR3 is 17 amino acids. CDR1 is MDHEN and CDR2 is SYDVKM in the germline V gene. V lost 5 bases, J lost 5 bases, and 9 bases stayed unmatched. The CDR3 region has the DNA TGTGCCAGCAGTCTCGGACTAGCGGGAGGGCTGGGCGAGACCCAGTACTTC. Its translation: CASSLGLAGGLGETQYF.

This chain links TRBV9 with TRBJ1-1; D is ambiguous. Germline CDR1 is SGDLS and CDR2 is YYNGEE. The CDR3 runs 14 residues. V was clipped by 0 bases and J by 5 bases, with 11 bases between them. The CDR3 coding sequence is TGTGCCAGCAGCGTAGTTGGGGTAAAGACTGAAGCTTTCTTT. Protein sequence: CASSVVGVKTEAFF.

This rearrangement joins TRBV5-1 to TRBJ2-7; tentative D call: TRBD1 (8 bases). Germline values: CDR1 SGHRS, CDR2 YFSETQ. Trimming pared 4 bases from V and 6 bases from J, leaving 17 bases between. This CDR3 has 14 amino acids. The CDR3 here is CASSPGGQAGEQYF. The CDR3 nucleotides read TGCGCCAGCAGCCCGGGGGGACAGGCTGGCGAGCAGTACTTC.

The rearrangement links TRBV7-2 to TRBJ2-7, with 11 bases identical to TRBD1. The V and J ends lost 4 bases and 0 bases, in that order; junction bases with no gene match: 5. The germline gives CDR1 SGHTA, CDR2 FQGNSA. There are 16 residues in the CDR3. The CDR3 loop is CASSSIGQGASYEQYF. The CDR3 DNA reads TGTGCCAGCAGCTCCATCGGACAGGGGGCCTCCTACGAGCAGTACTTC.

CDR3 residues: CASTSGDRYSENTQYF. The CDR3 DNA reads TGCGCCAGCACGTCTGGGGACAGATATTCTGAGAATACGCAGTATTTT. The genes are TRBV5-1 and TRBJ2-3; 7 nucleotides agree with TRBD1. The ends lost 6 bases at V and 7 bases at J; junction bases unmatched: 17. Germline V gives CDR1 SGHRS, CDR2 YFSETQ. The CDR3 sequence is 16 residues long.

There are a few counts of this clone. The rearrangement links TRBV7-9 to TRBJ1-6, with 10 bases fitting TRBD1. The CDR3 runs to 15 residues. From germline, CDR1 is SEHNR and CDR2 FQNEAQ (reference sequence). V trimming: 5 bases; J trimming: 12 bases; junction bases outside the gene matches: 10. The CDR3 DNA sequence: TGTGCCAGCAGCAGGGAGACAGGGGGCCTTATACCCCTCCACTTT. Translating gives CASSRETGGLIPLHF.

The chain recombines TRBV29-1 with TRBJ1-2; TRBD1 might be the D (6 bases). The CDR3 totals 15 residues. Trimming stripped 2 bases from V and 6 bases from J, with 19 bases between. Germline CDR1 SQVTM, CDR2 ANQGSEA. CDR3 sequence reads: CSVERVTIGGDGYTF. DNA of the CDR3: TGCAGCGTTGAAAGGGTTACGATCGGGGGCGATGGCTACACCTTC.

This clone was recorded a few times. The rearrangement joins TRBV6-1 to TRBJ1-3; 7 bases are shared with TRBD1. Germline assignment: CDR1 MNHNS and CDR2 SASEGT. V was clipped by 0 bases and J by 0 bases; unmatched bases: 5. The CDR3 sequence is 17 residues long. The CDR3 region has the DNA TGTGCCAGCAGTGAAGCGCCGGGACAGCTCTCTGGAAACACCATATATTTT. Its translation is CASSEAPGQLSGNTIYF.

This rearrangement joins TRBV6-1 to TRBJ1-3, with D perhaps TRBD1 (6 bases). Trimming removed 8 bases at V and 2 bases at J, with 7 bases between. This CDR3 is built from 12 residues. Germline V gene data show CDR1 as MNHNS and CDR2 as SASEGT. Here the CDR3 DNA reads TGTGCCAGCGGACAGCCTGGAAACACCATATATTTT. It specifies CASGQPGNTIYF.

V and J are TRBV5-1 and TRBJ2-1; 7 bases match TRBD1. The CDR3 is 16 residues long. The V and J ends lost 3 bases and 4 bases, in that order; junction bases with no gene match: 10. The germline CDR1 and CDR2 sequences are SGHRS and YFSETQ. CDR3 nucleotides: TGCGCCAGCAGCTACGGCCAGGGGGTCCTATACAATGAGCAGTTCTTC. This translates into CASSYGQGVLYNEQFF. Drawing the rest from reference TRBV5-1 and TRBJ2-1, the complete variable domain is KAGVTQTPRYLIKTRGQQVTLSCSPISGHRSVSWYQQTPGQGLQFLFEYFSETQRNKGNFPGRFSGRQFSNSRSEMNVSTLELGDSALYLCASSYGQGVLYNEQFFGPGTRLTVL.

The chain employs TRBV10-3 and TRBJ1-1; D unclear. Per the germline V gene, CDR1 is ENHRY and CDR2 is SYGVKD. The CDR3 spans 15 residues. V was cut by 7 bases and J by 5 bases, with 20 bases left in between. The CDR3 sequence: CAIKPEKLPGTEAFF. In DNA, the CDR3 is TGTGCCATCAAACCTGAAAAGCTGCCGGGGACTGAAGCTTTCTTT.

The V gene is TRBV19, the J gene TRBJ2-5; 7 bases match TRBD2. The junction had 12 bases not matched to a gene; V was cut back by 6 bases and J by 2 bases. CDR1 is LNHDA and CDR2 is SQIVND in the germline V gene (reference sequence). This CDR3 has 16 amino acids. In DNA form, the CDR3 reads TGTGCCAGTAGCGCTCTGGGGGGGGATCGTCAAGAGACCCAGTACTTC. This translates into CASSALGGDRQETQYF.